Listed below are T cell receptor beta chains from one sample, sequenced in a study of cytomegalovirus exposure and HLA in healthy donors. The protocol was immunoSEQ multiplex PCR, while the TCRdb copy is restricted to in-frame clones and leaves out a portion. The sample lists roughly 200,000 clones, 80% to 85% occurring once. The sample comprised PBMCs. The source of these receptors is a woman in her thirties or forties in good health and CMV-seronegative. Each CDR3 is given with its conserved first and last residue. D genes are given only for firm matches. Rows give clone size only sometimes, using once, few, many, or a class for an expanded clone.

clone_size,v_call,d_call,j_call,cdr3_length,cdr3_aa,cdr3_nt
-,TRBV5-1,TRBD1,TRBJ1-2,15,CASSWDRVDLWGYTF,TGCGCCAGCAGCTGGGACAGGGTAGACCTTTGGGGCTACACCTTC
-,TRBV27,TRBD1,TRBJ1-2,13,CASSLRDSYGYTF,TGTGCCAGCAGTTTAAGGGACAGCTATGGCTACACCTTC
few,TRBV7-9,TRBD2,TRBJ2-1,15,CASRLAGGSYNEQFF,TGTGCCAGCAGGCTAGCGGGAGGCTCCTACAATGAGCAGTTCTTC
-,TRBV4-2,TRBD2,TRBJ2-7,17,CASSQDRSGRGRYEQYF,TGTGCCAGCAGCCAAGATAGGAGCGGGAGAGGCCGGTACGAGCAGTACTTC
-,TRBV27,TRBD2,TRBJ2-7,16,CASSPLGTSGTYEQYF,TGTGCCAGTAGTCCCTTAGGGACTAGCGGGACCTACGAGCAGTACTTC
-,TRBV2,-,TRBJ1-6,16,CASGPGGSSYNSPLHF,TGTGCCAGCGGGCCGGGGGGGAGCTCCTATAATTCACCCCTCCACTTT
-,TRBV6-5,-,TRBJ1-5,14,CASSYGLEDQPQHF,TGTGCCAGCAGTTACGGTCTTGAGGATCAGCCCCAGCATTTT
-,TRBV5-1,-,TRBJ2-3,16,CASRTWGFEGTDTQYF,TGCGCCAGCAGGACATGGGGCTTTGAAGGCACAGATACGCAGTATTTT
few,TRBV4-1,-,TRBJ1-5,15,CASSQEDRSNQPQHF,TGCGCCAGCAGCCAAGAGGACAGAAGCAATCAGCCCCAGCATTTT
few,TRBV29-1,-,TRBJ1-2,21,CSVEDLQRPGSNIPLGYGYTF,TGCAGCGTTGAAGATCTTCAGAGGCCCGGGTCCAATATTCCCCTAGGCTATGGCTACACCTTC
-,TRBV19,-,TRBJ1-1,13,CASSIQVNTEAFF,TGTGCCAGTAGTATCCAGGTGAACACTGAAGCTTTCTTT
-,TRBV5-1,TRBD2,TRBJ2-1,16,CASSSRLAPSYNEQFF,TGCGCCAGCAGCTCCCGACTAGCGCCTTCCTACAATGAGCAGTTCTTC
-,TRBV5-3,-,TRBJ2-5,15,CARSVKTSSQETQYF,TGTGCCAGAAGCGTGAAGACTAGTTCCCAAGAGACCCAGTACTTC
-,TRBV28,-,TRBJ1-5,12,CASTLELQPQHF,TGTGCCAGCACTCTGGAGCTCCAGCCCCAGCATTTT
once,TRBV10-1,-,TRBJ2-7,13,CASSERGRSEQYF,TGCGCCAGCAGTGAGAGGGGAAGGAGCGAGCAGTACTTC
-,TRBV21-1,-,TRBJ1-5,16,CASSNQGGQGHQPQHF,TGTGCCAGCAGCAACCAAGGGGGACAGGGCCATCAGCCCCAGCATTTT
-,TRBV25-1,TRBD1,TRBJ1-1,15,CASSDPGTGNTEAFF,TGTGCCAGCAGTGACCCCGGGACAGGGAACACTGAAGCTTTCTTT
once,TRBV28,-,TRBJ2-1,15,CASSPVLASYNEQFF,TGTGCCAGCAGTCCCGTGCTAGCGAGCTACAATGAGCAGTTCTTC
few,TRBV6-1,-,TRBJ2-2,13,CASSAGDTGELFF,TGTGCCAGCAGTGCGGGAGACACCGGGGAGCTGTTTTTT
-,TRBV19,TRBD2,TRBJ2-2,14,CASQSGSATGELFF,TGTGCCAGTCAGAGCGGGAGTGCCACCGGGGAGCTGTTTTTT
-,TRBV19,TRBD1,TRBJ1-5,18,CASTGGDRGVSGNQPQHF,TGTGCCAGTACTGGGGGGGACAGGGGGGTATCTGGCAATCAGCCCCAGCATTTT
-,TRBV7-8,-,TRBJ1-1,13,CASSLPGLRVAFF,TGTGCCAGCAGCCTCCCAGGTCTGCGGGTAGCTTTCTTT
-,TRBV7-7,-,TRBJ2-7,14,CASSLARSDSEQYF,TGTGCCAGCAGCTTAGCTAGGTCAGACTCCGAGCAGTACTTC
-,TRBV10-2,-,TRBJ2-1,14,CASNVLQGYNEQFF,TGCGCCAGCAACGTGTTGCAGGGGTACAATGAGCAGTTCTTC
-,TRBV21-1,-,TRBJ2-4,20,CASSKRYGTSGRLAKNIQYF,TGTGCCAGCAGCAAACGATACGGGACTAGCGGGAGACTAGCCAAAAACATTCAGTACTTC
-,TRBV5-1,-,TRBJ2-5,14,CASSLGRGRETQYF,TGCGCCAGCAGCTTGGGCAGAGGTAGAGAGACCCAGTACTTC
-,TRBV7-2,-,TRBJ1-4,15,CASSPARHRVEKLFF,TGTGCCAGCAGCCCCGCGCGTCATCGTGTTGAAAAACTGTTTTTT
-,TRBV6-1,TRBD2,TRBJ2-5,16,CASSEARAGAEQTQYF,TGTGCCAGCAGTGAAGCCAGAGCGGGAGCCGAACAGACCCAGTACTTC
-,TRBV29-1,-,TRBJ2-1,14,CSVERGYSYNEQFF,TGCAGCGTTGAAAGGGGATACTCCTACAATGAGCAGTTCTTC
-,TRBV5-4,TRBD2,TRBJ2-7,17,CASSLWAGGPISYEQYF,TGTGCCAGCAGCCTGTGGGCGGGAGGCCCTATCTCCTACGAGCAGTACTTC
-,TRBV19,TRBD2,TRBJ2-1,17,CASSKATSGGSYNEQFF,TGTGCCAGTAGTAAAGCTACTAGCGGGGGCTCCTACAATGAGCAGTTCTTC
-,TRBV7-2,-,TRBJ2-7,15,CASSLGISSAYEQYF,TGTGCCAGCAGCTTAGGAATAAGCTCCGCCTACGAGCAGTACTTC
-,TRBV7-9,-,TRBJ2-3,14,CASRSPNQADTQYF,TGTGCCAGCAGGTCCCCGAACCAGGCAGATACGCAGTATTTT
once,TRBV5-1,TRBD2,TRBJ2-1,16,CASRALAGVAYNEQFF,TGCGCCAGCAGGGCTCTAGCGGGAGTAGCCTACAATGAGCAGTTCTTC
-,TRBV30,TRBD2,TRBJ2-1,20,CAWSSGLFSGRESLYNEQFF,TGTGCCTGGAGTTCGGGCTTATTCAGCGGGAGGGAGTCTCTCTACAATGAGCAGTTCTTC
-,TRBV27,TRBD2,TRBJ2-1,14,CASSPGLPNNEQFF,TGTGCCAGCAGCCCGGGACTACCGAACAATGAGCAGTTCTTC
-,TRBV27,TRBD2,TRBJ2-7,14,CASRGLAGPYEQYF,TGTGCCAGCAGGGGACTAGCGGGGCCCTACGAGCAGTACTTC
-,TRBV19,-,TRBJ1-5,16,CASSIGRVSGGQPQHF,TGTGCCAGTAGTATAGGTAGAGTGTCGGGAGGGCAGCCCCAGCATTTT
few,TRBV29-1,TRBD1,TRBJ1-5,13,CSVKGQGSEPQHF,TGCAGCGTGAAGGGACAGGGGAGCGAGCCCCAGCATTTT
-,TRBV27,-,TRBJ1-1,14,CASRGRGVVTEAFF,TGTGCCAGCAGGGGGCGGGGGGTGGTCACTGAAGCTTTCTTT
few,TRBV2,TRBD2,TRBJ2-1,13,CASGREAYNEQFF,TGTGCCAGCGGGCGGGAGGCCTACAATGAGCAGTTCTTC
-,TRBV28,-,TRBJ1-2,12,CATFGTNYGYTF,TGTGCCACCTTTGGGACAAACTATGGCTACACCTTC
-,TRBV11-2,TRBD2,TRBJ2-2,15,CASSQREGHTGELFF,TGTGCCAGCAGCCAGCGGGAGGGCCACACCGGGGAGCTGTTTTTT
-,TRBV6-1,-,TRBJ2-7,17,CASSEVVGRDHTYEQYF,TGTGCCAGCAGTGAAGTTGTCGGGCGGGATCATACCTACGAGCAGTACTTC
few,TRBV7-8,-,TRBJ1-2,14,CASSPQTANYGYTF,TGTGCCAGCAGCCCACAGACAGCTAACTATGGCTACACCTTC
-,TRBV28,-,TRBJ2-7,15,CASSLTPQGTYEQYF,TGTGCCAGCAGTTTGACGCCACAGGGCACCTACGAGCAGTACTTC
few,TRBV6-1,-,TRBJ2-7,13,CASTPLNTYEQYF,TGTGCCAGCACCCCCCTTAATACCTACGAGCAGTACTTC
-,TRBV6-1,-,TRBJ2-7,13,CASSPGVPYEQYF,TGTGCCAGCAGTCCAGGGGTTCCCTACGAGCAGTACTTC
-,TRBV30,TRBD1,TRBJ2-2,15,CAWQGQGVGTGELFF,TGTGCCTGGCAGGGACAGGGCGTGGGCACCGGGGAGCTGTTTTTT
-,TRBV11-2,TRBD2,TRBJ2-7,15,CASSTTSGISYEQYF,TGTGCCAGCAGCACCACTAGCGGGATATCCTACGAGCAGTACTTC